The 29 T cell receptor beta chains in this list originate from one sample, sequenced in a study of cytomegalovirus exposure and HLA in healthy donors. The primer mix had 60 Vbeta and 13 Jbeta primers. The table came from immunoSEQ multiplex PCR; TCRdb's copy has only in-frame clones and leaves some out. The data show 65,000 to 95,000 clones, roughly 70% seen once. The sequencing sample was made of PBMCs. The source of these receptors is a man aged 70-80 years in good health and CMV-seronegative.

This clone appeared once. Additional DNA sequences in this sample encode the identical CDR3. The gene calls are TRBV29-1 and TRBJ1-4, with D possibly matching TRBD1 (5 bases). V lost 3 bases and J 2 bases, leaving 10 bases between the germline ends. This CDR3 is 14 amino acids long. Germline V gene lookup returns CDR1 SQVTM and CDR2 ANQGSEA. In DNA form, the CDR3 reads TGCAGCGTTGACAGGGCTGGGACTAATGAAAAACTGTTTTTT. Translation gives CSVDRAGTNEKLFF.

CDR3 coding DNA: TGTGCCAGCAGTTTGGGAGGAGGCGGCACTGAAGCTTTCTTT. Translating it yields CASSLGGGGTEAFF. J is TRBJ1-1 and V is TRBV27; D gene uncertain. CDR1 is MNHEY, CDR2 SMNVEV, per germline (reference sequence). The CDR3 is 14 residues long. V was trimmed by 3 bases and J by 4 bases, leaving 12 bases between them.

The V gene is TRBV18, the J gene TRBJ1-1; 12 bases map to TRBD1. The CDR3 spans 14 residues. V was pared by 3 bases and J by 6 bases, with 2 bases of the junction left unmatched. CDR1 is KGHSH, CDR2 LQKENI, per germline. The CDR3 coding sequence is TGTGCCAGCTCACCCGGGGACAGGGGGCCTGAAGCTTTCTTT. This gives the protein CASSPGDRGPEAFF.

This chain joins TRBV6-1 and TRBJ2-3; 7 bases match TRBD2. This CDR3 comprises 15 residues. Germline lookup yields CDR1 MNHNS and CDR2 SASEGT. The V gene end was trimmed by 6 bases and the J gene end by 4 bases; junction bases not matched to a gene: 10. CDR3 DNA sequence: TGTGCCAGCAGGCTACTAGCGAAAATCGCAGATACGCAGTATTTT. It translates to CASRLLAKIADTQYF.

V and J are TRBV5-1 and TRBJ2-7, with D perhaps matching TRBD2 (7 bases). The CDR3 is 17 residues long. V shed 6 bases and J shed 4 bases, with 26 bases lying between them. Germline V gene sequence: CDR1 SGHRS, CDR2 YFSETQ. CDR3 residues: CASMGVGGALGGYEQYF. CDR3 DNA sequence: TGCGCCAGCATGGGGGTGGGGGGGGCGCTGGGAGGGTACGAGCAGTACTTC.

The CDR3 protein is CASKAGGSSYNEQFF. The CDR3 DNA follows: TGTGCCAGCAAAGCGGGAGGGAGCTCCTACAATGAGCAGTTCTTC. The rearrangement uses TRBV11-2 and TRBJ2-1; 10 bases line up with TRBD2. The CDR3 totals 15 residues. V gave up 7 bases and J gave up 0 bases; unmatched junction bases: 3. In germline, CDR1 is SGHAT, CDR2 FQNNGV. The variable domain in full, completed from reference TRBV11-2 and TRBJ2-1, reads EAGVAQSPRYKIIEKRQSVAFWCNPISGHATLYWYQQILGQGPKLLIQFQNNGVVDDSQLPKDRFSAERLKGVDSTLKIQPAKLEDSAVYLCASKAGGSSYNEQFFGPGTRLTVL.

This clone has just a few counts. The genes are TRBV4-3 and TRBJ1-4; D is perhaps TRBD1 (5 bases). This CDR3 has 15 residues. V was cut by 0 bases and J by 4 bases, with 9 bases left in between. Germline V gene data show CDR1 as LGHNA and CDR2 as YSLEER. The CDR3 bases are TGCGCCAGCAGCCAAGATGGGCAGGGTAATGAAAAACTGTTTTTT. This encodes CASSQDGQGNEKLFF.

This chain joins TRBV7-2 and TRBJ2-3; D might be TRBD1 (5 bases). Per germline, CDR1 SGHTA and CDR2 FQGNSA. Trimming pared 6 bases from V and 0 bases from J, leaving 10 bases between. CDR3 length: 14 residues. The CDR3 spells CASSQRQSTDTQYF. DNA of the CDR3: TGTGCCAGCAGTCAACGACAGAGCACAGATACGCAGTATTTT.

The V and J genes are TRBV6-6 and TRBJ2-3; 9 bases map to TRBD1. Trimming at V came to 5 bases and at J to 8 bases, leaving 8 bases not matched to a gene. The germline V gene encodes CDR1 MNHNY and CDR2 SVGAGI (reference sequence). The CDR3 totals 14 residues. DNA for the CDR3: TGTGCCAGCAGTCTCCGGGACAGGGACGGTACGCAGTATTTT. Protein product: CASSLRDRDGTQYF.

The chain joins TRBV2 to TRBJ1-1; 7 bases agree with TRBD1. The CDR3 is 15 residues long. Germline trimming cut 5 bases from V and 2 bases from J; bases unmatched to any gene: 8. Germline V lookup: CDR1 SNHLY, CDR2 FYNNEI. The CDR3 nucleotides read TGTGCCAGCAGTTCTGGACAGGCGGTTAACACTGAAGCTTTCTTT. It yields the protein CASSSGQAVNTEAFF.

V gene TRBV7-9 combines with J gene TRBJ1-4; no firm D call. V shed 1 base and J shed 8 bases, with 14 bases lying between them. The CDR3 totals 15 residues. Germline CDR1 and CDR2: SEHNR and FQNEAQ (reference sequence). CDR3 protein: CASSLVGPEAEKLFF. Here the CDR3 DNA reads TGTGCCAGCAGCTTAGTTGGCCCGGAAGCGGAAAAACTGTTTTTT. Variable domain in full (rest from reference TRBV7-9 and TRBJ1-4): DTGVSQNPRHKITKRGQNVTFRCDPISEHNRLYWYRQTLGQGPEFLTYFQNEAQLEKSRLLSDRFSAERPKGSFSTLEIQRTEQGDSAMYLCASSLVGPEAEKLFFGSGTQLSVL.

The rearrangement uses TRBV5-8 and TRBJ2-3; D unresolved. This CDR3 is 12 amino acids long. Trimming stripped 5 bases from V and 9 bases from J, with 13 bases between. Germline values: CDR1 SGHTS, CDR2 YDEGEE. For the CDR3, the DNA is TGTGCCAGCAGATTTACTATTGGAACGCAGTATTTT. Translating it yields CASRFTIGTQYF.

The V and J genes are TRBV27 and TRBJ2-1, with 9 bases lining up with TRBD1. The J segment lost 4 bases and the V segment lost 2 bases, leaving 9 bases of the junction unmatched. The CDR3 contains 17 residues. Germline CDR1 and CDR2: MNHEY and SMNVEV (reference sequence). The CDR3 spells CASSLPPGTGPYNEQFF. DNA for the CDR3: TGTGCCAGCAGTTTACCTCCCGGGACAGGGCCATACAATGAGCAGTTCTTC.

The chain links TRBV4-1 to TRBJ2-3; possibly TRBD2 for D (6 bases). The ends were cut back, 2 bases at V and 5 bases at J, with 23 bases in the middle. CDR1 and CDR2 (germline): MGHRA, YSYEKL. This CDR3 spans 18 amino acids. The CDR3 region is CASSQTPAGERAGDTQYF. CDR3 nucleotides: TGCGCCAGCAGCCAAACCCCGGCCGGCGAGCGGGCTGGAGATACGCAGTATTTT.

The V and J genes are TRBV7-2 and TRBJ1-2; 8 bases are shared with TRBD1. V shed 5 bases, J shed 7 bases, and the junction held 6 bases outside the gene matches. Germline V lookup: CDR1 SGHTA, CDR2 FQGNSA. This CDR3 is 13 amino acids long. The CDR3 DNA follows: TGTGCCAGCAGCCCGGACAGGGAGAGTGGCTACACCTTC. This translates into CASSPDRESGYTF.

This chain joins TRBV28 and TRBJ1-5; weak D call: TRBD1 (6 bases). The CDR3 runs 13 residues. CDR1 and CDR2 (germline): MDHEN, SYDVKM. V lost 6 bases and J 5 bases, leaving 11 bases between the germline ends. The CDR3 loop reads CASSRRQDQPQHF. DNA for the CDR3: TGTGCCAGCAGCCGACGACAGGATCAGCCCCAGCATTTT.

The CDR3: CASSYSSFGVREKLFF. CDR3 DNA: TGTGCCAGCAGTTACTCGAGTTTTGGAGTTCGGGAAAAACTGTTTTTT. This rearrangement joins TRBV6-5 to TRBJ1-4; D unresolved. The CDR3 has 16 amino acids. Trimming left V 0 bases short and J 8 bases short, with 16 bases between. Germline V gives CDR1 MNHEY, CDR2 SVGAGI.

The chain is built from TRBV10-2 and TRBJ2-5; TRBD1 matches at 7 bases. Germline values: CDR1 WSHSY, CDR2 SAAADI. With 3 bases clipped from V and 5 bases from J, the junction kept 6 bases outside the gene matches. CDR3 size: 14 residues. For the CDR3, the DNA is TGCGCCAGCAGTGATTACAGGGGCGGCGAGACCCAGTACTTC. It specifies CASSDYRGGETQYF.

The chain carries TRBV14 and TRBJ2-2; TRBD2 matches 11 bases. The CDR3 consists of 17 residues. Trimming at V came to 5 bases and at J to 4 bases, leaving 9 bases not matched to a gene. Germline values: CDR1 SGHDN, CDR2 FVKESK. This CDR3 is CASSASLTSGVTGELFF. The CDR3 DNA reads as TGTGCCAGCAGCGCTAGTCTGACTAGCGGGGTCACCGGGGAGCTGTTTTTT.

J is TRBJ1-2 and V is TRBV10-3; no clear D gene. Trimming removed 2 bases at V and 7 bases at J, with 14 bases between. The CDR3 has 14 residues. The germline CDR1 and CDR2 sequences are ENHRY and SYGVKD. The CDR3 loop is CAISEISGIGGYTF. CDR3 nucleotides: TGTGCCATCAGTGAGATTAGCGGGATAGGTGGCTACACCTTC.

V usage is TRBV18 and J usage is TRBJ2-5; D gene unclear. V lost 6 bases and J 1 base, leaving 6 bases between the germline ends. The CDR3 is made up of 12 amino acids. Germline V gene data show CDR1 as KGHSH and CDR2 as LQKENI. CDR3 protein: CASSLLQETQYF. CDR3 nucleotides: TGTGCCAGCTCCCTCCTCCAAGAGACCCAGTACTTC.

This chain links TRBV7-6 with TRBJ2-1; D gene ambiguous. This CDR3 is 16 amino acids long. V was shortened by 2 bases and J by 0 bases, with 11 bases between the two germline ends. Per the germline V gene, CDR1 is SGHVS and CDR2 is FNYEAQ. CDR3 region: CASSLLRLSSYNEQFF. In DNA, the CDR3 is TGTGCCAGCAGCTTACTGCGGTTGAGCTCCTACAATGAGCAGTTCTTC.

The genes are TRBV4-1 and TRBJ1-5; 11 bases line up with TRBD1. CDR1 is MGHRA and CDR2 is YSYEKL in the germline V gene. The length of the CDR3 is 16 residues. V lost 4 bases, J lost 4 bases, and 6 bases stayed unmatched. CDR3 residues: CASSPADRGRNQPQHF. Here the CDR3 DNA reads TGCGCCAGCAGCCCAGCGGACAGGGGGCGTAATCAGCCCCAGCATTTT.

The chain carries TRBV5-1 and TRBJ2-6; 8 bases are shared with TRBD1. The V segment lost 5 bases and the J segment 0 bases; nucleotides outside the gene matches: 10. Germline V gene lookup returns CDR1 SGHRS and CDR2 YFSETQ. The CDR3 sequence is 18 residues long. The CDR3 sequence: CASRRTGTGSSGANVLTF. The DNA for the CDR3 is TGCGCCAGCAGACGTACCGGGACAGGCAGCTCTGGGGCCAACGTCCTGACTTTC. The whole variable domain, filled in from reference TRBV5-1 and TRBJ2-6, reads KAGVTQTPRYLIKTRGQQVTLSCSPISGHRSVSWYQQTPGQGLQFLFEYFSETQRNKGNFPGRFSGRQFSNSRSEMNVSTLELGDSALYLCASRRTGTGSSGANVLTFGAGSRLTVL.

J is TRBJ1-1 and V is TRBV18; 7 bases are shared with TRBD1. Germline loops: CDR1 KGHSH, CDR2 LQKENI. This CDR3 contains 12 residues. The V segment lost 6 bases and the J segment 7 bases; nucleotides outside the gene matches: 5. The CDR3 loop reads CASSRDRDEAFF. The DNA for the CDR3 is TGTGCCAGCTCCCGCGACAGGGATGAAGCTTTCTTT.

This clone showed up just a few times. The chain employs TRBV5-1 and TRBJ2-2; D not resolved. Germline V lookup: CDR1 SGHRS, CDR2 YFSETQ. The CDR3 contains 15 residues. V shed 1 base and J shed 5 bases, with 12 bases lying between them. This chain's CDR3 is CASSLLAVRTGELFF. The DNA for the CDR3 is TGCGCCAGCAGCTTGTTAGCCGTACGGACCGGGGAGCTGTTTTTT.

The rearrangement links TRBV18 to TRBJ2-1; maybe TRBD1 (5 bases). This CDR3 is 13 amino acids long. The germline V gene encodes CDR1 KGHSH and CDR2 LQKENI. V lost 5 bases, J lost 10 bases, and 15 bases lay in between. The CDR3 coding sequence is TGTGCCAGCTCAATGTTAGAATGGGGCGAGCAGTTCTTC. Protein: CASSMLEWGEQFF.

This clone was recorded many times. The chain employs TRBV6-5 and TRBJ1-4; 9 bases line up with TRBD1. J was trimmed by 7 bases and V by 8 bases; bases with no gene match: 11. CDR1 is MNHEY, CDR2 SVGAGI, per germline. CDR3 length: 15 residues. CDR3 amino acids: CASGPGTGNGEKLFF. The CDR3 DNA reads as TGTGCCAGCGGTCCCGGGACAGGGAACGGTGAAAAACTGTTTTTT.

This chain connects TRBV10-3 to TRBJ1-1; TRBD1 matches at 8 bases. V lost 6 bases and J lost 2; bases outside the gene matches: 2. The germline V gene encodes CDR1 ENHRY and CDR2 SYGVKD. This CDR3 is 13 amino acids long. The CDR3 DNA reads TGTGCCATCAGACAGGGGGGAAACACTGAAGCTTTCTTT. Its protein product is CAIRQGGNTEAFF.